One and the same sample provided the 2 T cell receptor beta chains below, sequenced in a study of liver allograft versus peripheral blood T cells. Study context: The study compared liver allograft T cell receptor repertoires against peripheral blood repertoires of liver transplant recipients.

TCRdb analysed the reads with MiXCR anew, one entry per CDR3 protein. This sample has 5,500 to 7,000 distinct CDR3 sequences, with around 16% found just once. The receptors come from a human patient who had a liver transplant. The T cells may come from the graft donor.

This clonotype was counted many times. The chain has TRBV28 and TRBJ2-1; 7 positions agree with TRBD1. This CDR3 spans 12 amino acids. The V gene end was trimmed by 6 bases and the J gene end by 9 bases; junction bases not matched to a gene: 5. Germline assignment: CDR1 MDHEN and CDR2 SYDVKM. CDR3 region: CASSQGGSEQFF. CDR3 in DNA: TGTGCCAGCAGCCAAGGGGGCAGTGAGCAGTTCTTC. The full variable domain, in which reference TRBV28 and TRBJ2-1 provide the parts outside the CDR3, is DVKVTQSSRYLVKRTGEKVFLECVQDMDHENMFWYRQDPGLGLRLIYFSYDVKMKEKGDIPEGYSVSREKKERFSLILESASTNQTSMYLCASSQGGSEQFFGPGTRLTVL.

The CDR3 loop reads CASSLAWGATDTQYF. CDR3 bases: TGTGCCAGCAGCCTTGCGTGGGGGGCGACAGATACGCAGTATTTT. The chain employs TRBV14 and TRBJ2-3, with D perhaps TRBD1 or TRBD2 (6 bases each). CDR3 size: 15 residues. V was clipped by 4 bases and J by 3 bases, with 14 bases between them. CDR1 and CDR2 (germline): SGHDN, FVKESK. The full variable domain, completed using reference TRBV14 and TRBJ2-3, is EAGVTQFPSHSVIEKGQTVTLRCDPISGHDNLYWYRRVMGKEIKFLLHFVKESKQDESGMPNNRFLAERTGGTYSTLKVQPAELEDSGVYFCASSLAWGATDTQYFGPGTRLTVL.